These 20 T cell receptor beta chains originate from one sample sequenced in a study of T cells after posttransplantation cyclophosphamide listed by TCRdb under 2016. Sample treatment or condition, as interpreted from the label and publication: high-dose cyclophosphamide on days +3 and +4 as single-agent GVHD prophylaxis. For conditioning, the PTCy patients got busulfan and fludarabine, then a related or unrelated marrow graft, followed by cyclophosphamide on days +3 and +4. The method behind the library was the immunoSEQ multiplex PCR assay. TCRdb mirrors the immuneACCESS table, restricted to in-frame sequences. Some clones are absent from its copies; in checked studies, under half trace to an unresolved V gene, and the reason for the others is unknown. The sample yields some 6,900 clones; 92% were counted once. In total, the top ten clones hold about 13% of the sample. This material consisted of PBMCs, taken approximately 1,300 days after allogeneic stem cell transplant with posttransplant cyclophosphamide. Receptor source: a female patient between 50 and 60 years old who received an allogeneic stem cell transplant from a related donor, was CMV-positive, and had no GVHD. Where a transplant has occurred, the graft donor may have supplied some of the T cells.

This clone is a singleton in its sample. V and J are TRBV11-2 and TRBJ2-1; 10 bases fit TRBD1. The length of the CDR3 is 15 residues. J was trimmed by 3 bases and V by 7 bases; bases with no gene match: 6. The germline V gene encodes CDR1 SGHAT and CDR2 FQNNGV. CDR3 sequence: CASNQDRGGYNEQFF. CDR3 sequence (DNA): TGTGCCAGCAACCAGGACAGGGGGGGCTACAATGAGCAGTTCTTC.

The genes are TRBV2 and TRBJ2-5; a weak D match, TRBD2 (5 bases). V dropped 2 bases and J dropped 5 bases, with 9 bases sitting between them. Germline lookup yields CDR1 SNHLY and CDR2 FYNNEI. CDR3 length equals 13 residues. The CDR3 DNA follows: TGTGCCAGCAGTGAAACGGCTAGCGAGACCCAGTACTTC. Translation gives CASSETASETQYF.

This clone has a single count. CDR3 in amino acids: CASSPGNLVDTQYF. The CDR3 region has the DNA TGTGCCAGCAGCCCGGGGAATTTGGTAGATACGCAGTATTTT. V usage is TRBV5-5 and J usage is TRBJ2-3; tentative D call: TRBD2 (5 bases). This CDR3 is 14 amino acids long. Germline-derived CDR1 and CDR2 are SGHKS and YYEKEE (reference sequence). Between the trimmed V and J ends, which lost 4 bases and 5 bases, there was a span of 14 bases.

V and J are TRBV14 and TRBJ2-6; D uncertain. CDR1 and CDR2 (germline): SGHDN, FVKESK. V lost 4 bases and J lost 0, with 4 bases in between. The CDR3 runs to 14 residues. The DNA for the CDR3 is TGTGCCAGCAGCCGGCCCTCTGGGGCCAACGTCCTGACTTTC. It yields the protein CASSRPSGANVLTF.

In its sample, this clone was seen once. The CDR3 region has the DNA TGTGCCAGCAGTCCCACAGGGGGAAGTCGCTACACCTTC. It encodes CASSPTGGSRYTF. The chain joins TRBV27 to TRBJ1-2; 8 bases align to TRBD1. Germline V gene lookup returns CDR1 MNHEY and CDR2 SMNVEV (reference sequence). The CDR3 runs 13 residues. The junction had 8 bases not matched to a gene; V was cut back by 5 bases and J by 9 bases.

V is TRBV29-1 and J is TRBJ2-3; 7 bases align to TRBD2. The CDR3 length is 18 residues. After removal of 7 bases from V and 0 bases from J, the junction contained 19 bases not matched to a gene. From germline, CDR1 is SQVTM and CDR2 ANQGSEA. CDR3 region: CSAAGNLERGYSTDTQYF. The DNA of the CDR3 is TGCAGCGCGGCGGGTAACTTAGAGCGGGGATATAGCACAGATACGCAGTATTTT.

Here the CDR3 reads CASSLGAIRGVGATEAFF. The CDR3 nucleotides read TGTGCCAGCAGCTTAGGGGCGATTCGCGGGGTAGGGGCCACTGAAGCTTTCTTT. The chain uses TRBV11-2 and TRBJ1-1, with D possibly being TRBD1 (5 bases). Germline loops: CDR1 SGHAT, CDR2 FQNNGV. There are 18 residues in the CDR3. The V end was cut by 1 base, the J end by 4 bases, with 22 bases between.

The V call is TRBV28, the J call TRBJ1-1, with a possible D match to TRBD1 (6 bases). Trimming pared 5 bases from V and 5 bases from J, leaving 15 bases between. The CDR3 runs to 14 residues. Germline CDR1 and CDR2: MDHEN and SYDVKM. The CDR3 DNA reads as TGTGCCAGCAGTCTCCGGGGGGCTCGGACTGAAGCTTTCTTT. The encoded protein is CASSLRGARTEAFF. Combining the CDR3 with reference TRBV28 and TRBJ1-1 gives the whole variable domain DVKVTQSSRYLVKRTGEKVFLECVQDMDHENMFWYRQDPGLGLRLIYFSYDVKMKEKGDIPEGYSVSREKKERFSLILESASTNQTSMYLCASSLRGARTEAFFGQGTRLTVV.

The J gene is TRBJ1-2, the V gene TRBV4-3, with a possible D match to TRBD1 (6 bases). CDR1 and CDR2 from the germline V gene are LGHNA and YSLEER. The CDR3 has 15 amino acids. Trimming removed 7 bases from V and 2 bases from J, with 17 bases in between. The CDR3 DNA reads as TGCGCCAGCAACTCCGGGACAAGGAGGAACTATGGCTACACCTTC. Translated, it gives CASNSGTRRNYGYTF.

The chain carries TRBV5-1 and TRBJ2-7; 8 nucleotides line up with TRBD1. V trimming: 5 bases; J trimming: 2 bases; junction bases outside the gene matches: 6. The CDR3 consists of 14 residues. Germline V gene sequence: CDR1 SGHRS, CDR2 YFSETQ. The DNA of the CDR3 is TGCGCCAGCAGTCCGACAGGGGCACCCTACGAGCAGTACTTC. Translated: CASSPTGAPYEQYF.

The chain uses TRBV30 and TRBJ2-1, with a weak D call TRBD2 (7 bases). The CDR3 is made up of 15 amino acids. Trimming cost V 0 bases and J 4 bases, with 13 bases left between them. The V gene's germline CDR1 is GTSNPN and CDR2 SVGIG (reference sequence). The DNA of the CDR3 is TGTGCCTGGAGTGTCAGGCGGGGGCTATACAATGAGCAGTTCTTC. Amino acids: CAWSVRRGLYNEQFF.

The rearrangement joins TRBV6-1 to TRBJ1-3; D remains unclear. CDR3 length: 15 amino acids. Deletions cut 2 bases from V and 2 bases from J, with 10 bases between. Looked up from germline, CDR1 is MNHNS and CDR2 is SASEGT. The CDR3 DNA sequence: TGTGCCAGCAGTGAATTTTGGCACGCTGGAAACACCATATATTTT. Protein sequence: CASSEFWHAGNTIYF.

The chain couples TRBV27 to TRBJ1-2; D remains ambiguous. V shed 2 bases and J shed 7 bases, with 14 bases lying between them. The CDR3 totals 14 residues. The germline V gene has CDR1 MNHEY and CDR2 SMNVEV (reference sequence). CDR3 region: CASSLVAASSGYTF. The CDR3 nucleotides are TGTGCCAGCAGTTTAGTAGCCGCCTCGAGTGGCTACACCTTC.

The chain links TRBV4-2 to TRBJ2-2; TRBD2 matches at 15 bases. CDR1 is LGHNA, CDR2 YNFKEQ, per germline. The CDR3 spans 16 residues. J was trimmed by 3 bases and V by 6 bases; bases with no gene match: 2. CDR3 protein: CASSRTSGRDTGELFF. In DNA, the CDR3 is TGTGCCAGCAGTAGGACTAGCGGGAGGGACACCGGGGAGCTGTTTTTT.

The rearrangement links TRBV18 to TRBJ1-3; unclear D gene. Germline V gene lookup returns CDR1 KGHSH and CDR2 LQKENI. The CDR3 totals 17 residues. Trimming took 5 bases from V and 4 from J, leaving 21 bases between them. DNA of the CDR3: TGTGCCAGCTCATTCAATGACGGAGGTTATGAGGGAAACACCATATATTTT. This translates into CASSFNDGGYEGNTIYF.

The V call is TRBV27, the J call TRBJ2-2, with 7 bases lining up with TRBD1. CDR1 MNHEY and CDR2 SMNVEV come from the germline V gene (reference sequence). V lost 5 bases, J lost 3 bases, and 6 bases stayed unmatched. This CDR3 is built from 15 residues. The CDR3 DNA sequence: TGTGCCAGCAGTAGTCCGACAGGGTACACCGGGGAGCTGTTTTTT. This encodes CASSSPTGYTGELFF.

This clone was observed once. The chain recombines TRBV19 with TRBJ2-2, with 14 bases fitting TRBD2. The CDR3 has 16 residues. In germline, CDR1 is LNHDA, CDR2 SQIVND (reference sequence). The V and J ends lost 5 bases and 4 bases, in that order; junction bases with no gene match: 3. The CDR3: CASSPGLAGGTGELFF. CDR3 DNA: TGTGCCAGTAGTCCAGGACTAGCGGGAGGCACCGGGGAGCTGTTTTTT.

The V call is TRBV27, the J call TRBJ1-4, with 7 bases aligning to TRBD1. CDR1 is MNHEY and CDR2 is SMNVEV in the germline V gene (reference sequence). Trimming cost V 4 bases and J 7 bases; bases outside gene matches: 9. This CDR3 is built from 15 residues. DNA for the CDR3: TGTGCCAGCAGTTCCGGGACAGCACTTACTGAAAAACTGTTTTTT. It specifies CASSSGTALTEKLFF.

This clone showed up just a few times. V is TRBV6-1 and J is TRBJ2-7, with 9 bases lining up with TRBD1. This CDR3 is built from 14 residues. CDR1 MNHNS and CDR2 SASEGT come from the germline V gene. V trimming: 5 bases; J trimming: 3 bases; junction bases outside the gene matches: 5. The CDR3 DNA reads TGTGCCAGCAGTAAGAGACAGGGGGGCTACGAGCAGTACTTC. It encodes CASSKRQGGYEQYF.

CDR3 DNA: TGTGCCAGCGCCCCCCGAAGGACAGAAGGCTACACCTTC. Its translation is CASAPRRTEGYTF. The chain employs TRBV2 and TRBJ1-2; possibly TRBD1 for D (6 bases). This CDR3 is built from 13 residues. Germline V gene sequence: CDR1 SNHLY, CDR2 FYNNEI. Trimming took off 8 bases at V and 8 bases at J, with 18 bases between the two ends.